These 5 T cell receptor beta chains were sequenced from one sample in a study of metastatic and nonmetastatic thyroid tumors. TCRdb recomputed clones from the PCR reads via MiXCR. Of 37,000 or so clones in the sample, approximately 18% were seen once. Not a single patient had been given any form of treatment at any point before undergoing thyroid surgery. Sequencing was carried out using blood. The receptors stem from a male donor with papillary thyroid cancer or a benign thyroid nodule (not recorded which). Some clones in this sample may be carry-over from other donors' samples.

This clone has ten or more counts. The V call is TRBV6-4, the J call TRBJ2-3; TRBD2 might be the D (5 bases). CDR3 length equals 13 residues. V was clipped by 4 bases and J by 3 bases, with 8 bases between them. Germline V gene data show CDR1 as MRHNA and CDR2 as SNTAGT. CDR3 coding DNA: TGTGCCAGCAGTGTTACTAGTACAGATACGCAGTATTTT. Residues: CASSVTSTDTQYF.

This clone has at least ten counts. The V gene is TRBV5-1, the J gene TRBJ2-5, with TRBD1 as a possible D gene (6 bases). Trimming shortened V by 3 bases and J by 5 bases, and 17 bases separated the two germline ends. Per germline, CDR1 SGHRS and CDR2 YFSETQ. The CDR3 length is 15 residues. The CDR3, as DNA: TGCGCCAGCAGCTATGGACAGTCGGGTCTGGAGACCCAGTACTTC. As protein: CASSYGQSGLETQYF.

The chain recombines TRBV7-2 with TRBJ1-1, with D maybe TRBD1 (6 bases). Trimming stripped 2 bases from V and 10 bases from J, with 35 bases between. The CDR3 runs 20 residues. Germline V gene data show CDR1 as SGHTA and CDR2 as FQGNSA. CDR3 in DNA: TGTGCCAGCAGCTTATTCCCAATGGGTCAGGGGACGGGGGTATGGGTAGGAGCTTTCTTT. Translated, it gives CASSLFPMGQGTGVWVGAFF.

This clone is termed medium-sized. The V gene is TRBV12-3 or TRBV12-4, the J gene TRBJ2-7, with a weak D call TRBD1 (6 bases). CDR3 length: 14 amino acids. Trimming cost V 4 bases and J 0 bases, with 10 bases left between them. Here the CDR3 DNA reads TGTGCCAGCAGTTATGAGGGGGTCTCCTACGAGCAGTACTTC. Translation: CASSYEGVSYEQYF.

The chain recombines TRBV20-1 with TRBJ2-7; TRBD2 agrees at 7 bases. The CDR3 extends over 15 amino acids. Germline loops: CDR1 DFQATT, CDR2 SNEGSKA (reference sequence). The V and J ends lost 6 bases and 0 bases, in that order; junction bases with no gene match: 11. The DNA of the CDR3 is TGCAGTGCAACGTCGTCACTAGCGAGCTCCTACGAGCAGTACTTC. Protein sequence: CSATSSLASSYEQYF.